Presented here are 12 T cell receptor beta chains from one specimen sequenced in a study of T cell responses to AZD1222 COVID-19 vaccine (dated by TCRdb to 2020 to 2022). Library preparation was by the immunoSEQ multiplex PCR assay. TCRdb retrieved this table from immuneACCESS and kept in-frame rearrangements only. Not all clones are present; in checked studies, unresolved V genes account for under half, and no reason is known for the remainder. Here the sample has about 130,000 clones; about nine tenths occur a single time. Of the sample, 4.4% falls within the top ten clones. Interpreted using the paper, the time point label stands for: baseline before first vaccination. The specimen was peripheral blood, collected on day 0 of AZD1222 vaccination. The receptors were sampled from an adult in good health.

The CDR3 region is CASSLWGGGANQETQYF. The CDR3 region has the DNA TGCGCCAGCAGCCTCTGGGGAGGAGGGGCGAACCAAGAGACCCAGTACTTC. The chain carries TRBV4-3 and TRBJ2-5, with D perhaps TRBD2 (6 bases). CDR3 length: 17 residues. Germline lookup yields CDR1 LGHNA and CDR2 YSLEER. Trimming removed 4 bases from V and 0 bases from J, with 18 bases in between.

This chain connects TRBV27 to TRBJ2-6; D not resolved. This CDR3 region has 22 residues. Deletions cut 0 bases from V and 0 bases from J, with 24 bases between. Looked up from germline, CDR1 is MNHEY and CDR2 is SMNVEV (reference sequence). CDR3 residues: CASSLSAIPHLNWSSGANVLTF. The CDR3 nucleotides are TGTGCCAGCAGTTTATCCGCTATACCCCACCTAAACTGGAGCTCTGGGGCCAACGTCCTGACTTTC.

The chain is built from TRBV19 and TRBJ1-5; D gene unclear. The CDR3 has 16 residues. CDR1 is LNHDA and CDR2 is SQIVND in the germline V gene (reference sequence). Deletions cut 6 bases from V and 6 bases from J, with 21 bases between. The CDR3 DNA is TGTGCCAGTAGGACGGCAGATACAACGGTTGGTCAGCCCCAGCATTTT. Translation: CASRTADTTVGQPQHF.

The chain recombines TRBV30 with TRBJ2-5; the match to TRBD2 covers 14 bases. Germline trimming cut 2 bases from V and 4 bases from J; bases unmatched to any gene: 3. The CDR3 extends over 15 amino acids. Germline CDR1 is GTSNPN and CDR2 is SVGIG (reference sequence). The CDR3 region is CAWSPGLAGVETQYF. For the CDR3, the DNA is TGTGCCTGGAGTCCGGGACTAGCGGGAGTAGAGACCCAGTACTTC.

This clone has a handful of counts. The genes are TRBV5-6 and TRBJ1-2; D remains ambiguous. V was cut by 0 bases and J by 2 bases, with 5 bases left in between. CDR1 and CDR2 from the germline V gene are SGHDT and YYEEEE. The CDR3 has 13 residues. DNA of the CDR3: TGTGCCAGCAGCTTGGTGGGGAACTATGGCTACACCTTC. Its protein product is CASSLVGNYGYTF.

V usage is TRBV5-1 and J usage is TRBJ2-7; 9 positions match TRBD1. Germline CDR1 SGHRS, CDR2 YFSETQ. The ends lost 7 bases at V and 2 bases at J; junction bases unmatched: 4. The CDR3 is 13 residues long. The CDR3 DNA is TGCGCCAGCTGGGACAGGGTCACCTACGAGCAGTACTTC. This sequence encodes CASWDRVTYEQYF.

This clone was counted a single time. CDR3: CASSLAGGGNTIYF. The DNA for the CDR3 is TGTGCCAGCAGCTTAGCCGGGGGTGGAAACACCATATATTTT. The chain combines TRBV7-9 with TRBJ1-3; TRBD1 might be the D (5 bases). Germline V gives CDR1 SEHNR, CDR2 FQNEAQ (reference sequence). The V end lost 0 bases, the J end lost 3 bases, and 6 bases lay between the germline ends. The CDR3 sequence is 14 residues long.

This sequence joins TRBV10-3 and TRBJ2-1; 10 bases map to TRBD2. CDR3 length: 14 residues. Germline CDR1 and CDR2: ENHRY and SYGVKD. V shed 8 bases and J 3 bases; nucleotides not matched to a gene: 4. CDR3 DNA: TGTGCCATCGCCGGGACTAGCGACTACAATGAGCAGTTCTTC. Translation gives CAIAGTSDYNEQFF.

This sequence joins TRBV3-1 (or the pseudogene TRBV3-2) and TRBJ1-4, with D possibly being TRBD1 (6 bases). The germline CDR1 and CDR2 sequences are LGHDT and YNNKEL (reference sequence). V gave up 2 bases and J gave up 7 bases, with 11 bases separating them. This CDR3 is built from 14 residues. CDR3 protein: CASSQRDRSEKLFF. The CDR3 coding sequence is TGTGCCAGCAGCCAACGAGACAGGAGTGAAAAACTGTTTTTT.

This chain joins TRBV10-3 and TRBJ1-1, with 7 positions matching TRBD1. Germline-derived CDR1 and CDR2 are ENHRY and SYGVKD. V dropped 6 bases and J dropped 3; count of bases not matched to a gene: 4. The CDR3 contains 13 residues. The CDR3 protein is CAISRQGDTEAFF. CDR3 bases: TGTGCCATCAGCCGACAGGGTGACACTGAAGCTTTCTTT.

The chain combines TRBV4-3 with TRBJ2-1; TRBD2 matches 8 bases. Germline V lookup: CDR1 LGHNA, CDR2 YSLEER. The V and J ends lost 1 base and 5 bases, in that order; junction bases with no gene match: 4. The CDR3 consists of 15 residues. For the CDR3, the DNA is TGCGCCAGCAGCCAAGCGGGGGGGATCGACAATGAGCAGTTCTTC. Translated: CASSQAGGIDNEQFF.

The chain links TRBV29-1 to TRBJ2-5; the D gene is possibly TRBD1 (6 bases). Germline loops: CDR1 SQVTM, CDR2 ANQGSEA. The V end lost 6 bases, the J end lost 5 bases, and 25 bases lay between the germline ends. The CDR3 is 16 residues long. CDR3 loop: CSVSRDIKLGGETQYF. DNA of the CDR3: TGCAGCGTCTCACGGGACATCAAATTGGGTGGGGAGACCCAGTACTTC. The complete variable domain, with remaining parts taken from reference TRBV29-1 and TRBJ2-5, reads SAVISQKPSRDICQRGTSLTIQCQVDSQVTMMFWYRQQPGQSLTLIATANQGSEATYESGFVIDKFPISRPNLTFSTLTVSNMSPEDSSIYLCSVSRDIKLGGETQYFGPGTRLLVL.